The rows below give T cell receptor beta chains drawn from one sample of a study of cytomegalovirus exposure and HLA in healthy donors. Some clones are missing from TCRdb's copy, which holds only in-frame ones; the method was immunoSEQ multiplex PCR. The sample lists under 90,000 clones, about 80% seen once, with 7.2% in the top ten. The sample taken for sequencing was PBMCs. The source of these receptors is a woman between 40 and 55 years old in good health and CMV-seronegative. CDR3s include the opening cysteine and the closing phenylalanine or tryptophan. D genes are given only for firm matches. The size field is filled for only some rows; it gives once, few, many or a size class.

j_gene,v_gene,abundance,d_gene,CDR3nt,CDR3aa
TRBJ2-7,TRBV4-1,-,TRBD1,TGCGCCAGCAGCCGAGGGGGACAGGCGTCGGGAACCTACGAGCAGTACTTC,CASSRGGQASGTYEQYF
TRBJ2-1,TRBV7-9,-,-,TGTGCCAGCAGCTTAGACAAGCGTAAGAGCTCCTACAATGAGCAGTTCTTC,CASSLDKRKSSYNEQFF
TRBJ1-2,TRBV5-4,-,-,TGTGCCAGCAGCCATCCCGAGCCAGCGAAATATGGCTACACCTTC,CASSHPEPAKYGYTF
TRBJ1-5,TRBV30,-,TRBD1,TGTGCCTGGAGTAGTACAGGGGTCAATCAGCCCCAGCATTTT,CAWSSTGVNQPQHF
TRBJ2-7,TRBV7-3,-,-,TGTGCCAGCAGCCCCGGGAGCATAAGCTCCTACGAGCAGTACTTC,CASSPGSISSYEQYF
TRBJ2-5,TRBV11-3,few,-,TGTGCCAGCAGCTTAGGTCCTGGGGGGCAAGAGACCCAGTACTTC,CASSLGPGGQETQYF
TRBJ1-2,TRBV7-9,-,TRBD1,TGTGCCAGCAGCCCTAGAGGGGGCGGTGGCTACACCTTC,CASSPRGGGGYTF
TRBJ1-1,TRBV19,-,-,TGTGCCAGTAGTATCGGGGATACCCCTGAAGCTTTCTTT,CASSIGDTPEAFF
TRBJ1-4,TRBV6-5,-,-,TGTGCCAGCAGTTACAGCGGAGCGAGGGAAAAACTGTTTTTT,CASSYSGAREKLFF
TRBJ2-3,TRBV7-2,-,-,TGTGCCAGCAATCAGCGGTCCCTCGTAGGGCAGTATTTT,CASNQRSLVGQYF
TRBJ1-2,TRBV25-1,once,TRBD1,TGTGCCAGCAGTGCTCCGGGACAGACAATCTATGGCTACACCTTC,CASSAPGQTIYGYTF
TRBJ2-3,TRBV7-6,-,-,TGTGCCAGCAGCTTAGATGCGGACATTTCTACGACAGATACGCAGTATTTT,CASSLDADISTTDTQYF
TRBJ2-1,TRBV2,-,-,TGTGCCGGGGCTAGGGACTCTCACAATGAGCAGTTCTTC,CAGARDSHNEQFF
TRBJ2-7,TRBV6-1,once,-,TGTGCCAGCAGAGCCGAGGAGGGGGCGCCGGGCGAGCAGTACTTC,CASRAEEGAPGEQYF
TRBJ2-1,TRBV6-5,-,TRBD1,TGTGCCAGCAGTCGTCGGACAGGCCAGCCCGAGCAGTTCTTC,CASSRRTGQPEQFF
TRBJ2-2,TRBV2,-,-,TGTGCCAGCAGTCCACAGGCCCTGGCCGGGGAGCTGTTTTTT,CASSPQALAGELFF
TRBJ1-6,TRBV30,-,-,TGTGCCTGGAGGACAGGAGATAATTCACCCCTCCACTTT,CAWRTGDNSPLHF
TRBJ1-6,TRBV30,-,-,TGTGCCTGGAGTCCTGCCCGTCAACCTAGCTGGAATAATTCACCCCTCCACTTT,CAWSPARQPSWNNSPLHF
TRBJ2-1,TRBV28,-,-,TGTGCCAGCAACAGGGGGGGGGTAAGCTCCTACAATGAGCAGTTCTTC,CASNRGGVSSYNEQFF
TRBJ1-1,TRBV5-1,few,-,TGCGCCAGCAGCTTCGGGACACCGACGGCGATGAACACTGAAGCTTTCTTT,CASSFGTPTAMNTEAFF
TRBJ2-7,TRBV5-3,once,TRBD2,TGTGCCAGAAGCTTGTGCCCTCGGGGCAGATATAAGCGGGAAACGTCCTACGAGCAGTACTTC,CARSLCPRGRYKRETSYEQYF
TRBJ2-7,TRBV5-1,-,-,TGCGCCAGCAGCGAACAGGGTGGGAGTTACGAGCAGTACTTC,CASSEQGGSYEQYF
TRBJ1-2,TRBV27,-,-,TGTGCCAGCAGTTTCGGGAGGACAGCTAACTATGGCTACACCTTC,CASSFGRTANYGYTF
TRBJ1-5,TRBV10-2,-,-,TGCGCCAGCAGTGTGGACTTATCGGGGCAGCCCCAGCATTTT,CASSVDLSGQPQHF
TRBJ2-1,TRBV5-6,few,-,TGTGCCAGCAGCTCACTCACAGAGTTCCTATTCTATGAGCAGTTCTTC,CASSSLTEFLFYEQFF
TRBJ2-1,TRBV7-9,-,-,TGTGCCAGCAGCTTGGGACTTAGCTTCAATGAGCAGTTCTTC,CASSLGLSFNEQFF
TRBJ1-1,TRBV6-5,-,TRBD1,TGTGCCAGCAGTTACTCCGGGACAGGGAACACTGAAGCTTTCTTT,CASSYSGTGNTEAFF
TRBJ2-1,TRBV6-1,-,TRBD1,TGTGCCAGCAGAGTCGGGGCAGGGGGCATCAATGAGCAGTTCTTC,CASRVGAGGINEQFF
TRBJ2-7,TRBV5-1,-,TRBD1,TGCGCCAGCAGCATCAGACAGGGCGGCGAGCAGTACTTC,CASSIRQGGEQYF
TRBJ1-5,TRBV6-1,-,TRBD1,TGTGCCAGCAGCCCCACCCAGGGGGCAGAGGAGCCCCAGCATTTT,CASSPTQGAEEPQHF
TRBJ2-7,TRBV5-1,-,-,TGCGCCAGCAGCTATTACAGTCAGGGTAACAACGAGCAGTACTTC,CASSYYSQGNNEQYF
TRBJ2-7,TRBV4-3,-,-,TGCGCCAGCAGCCGAGGTCAGGGGCCCCTCGAGCAGTACTTC,CASSRGQGPLEQYF
TRBJ1-4,TRBV30,-,-,TGTGCCTGGAGCGCAGGGTCAACTAATGAAAAACTGTTTTTT,CAWSAGSTNEKLFF
TRBJ2-2,TRBV6-4,once,TRBD2,TGTGCCAGCAGTGAACTAGCGGGAGCCCACGGGGAGCTGTTTTTT,CASSELAGAHGELFF
TRBJ2-5,TRBV7-6,-,TRBD1,TGTGCCACACAGGGGGCGATCGAAGAGACCCAGTACTTC,CATQGAIEETQYF